The sequence of this TCR beta chain was determined in a study of post-analysis software for immune sequencing data. The V gene's germline CDR1 is MNHEY and CDR2 SMNVEV (reference sequence). The V end was cut by 6 bases, the J end by 8 bases, with 29 bases between. The CDR3 extends over 18 amino acids. Details on this clonotype: Its target is unknown.

Built from TCR beta cDNA, the libraries had unique molecular identifiers in them. TCRdb processed the PCR reads anew with MiXCR; each CDR3 protein has one entry. The sample includes hundreds of thousands of distinct CDR3 sequences, less than 35% seen only once; the top ten take approximately 0.55%. Study-level findings and limits: Samples made in the same batch grouped tightly together by F measure. Relative to controls, patients had a handful of TRBV segments at higher frequency, with TRBV5-6, TRBV5-1 and TRBV20-1 among these.

The chain combines TRBV27 with TRBJ2-1; unclear D gene. Sequencing input: blood. This clonotype originated in a girl aged 5-17 years with multiple sclerosis. CDR3 sequence (DNA): TGTGCCAGCAGCCTTATTTCATATCCAGCGCCCTTAGAGGATGAGCAGTTCTTC. This codes for CASSLISYPAPLEDEQFF.